One and the same sample provided the 3 T cell receptor beta chains below, sequenced in a study of sequential checkpoint blockade in melanoma. As for treatment: randomized to nivolumab then ipilimumab (arm A) or the reverse (arm B). Profiled with immunoSEQ multiplex PCR; TCRdb holds only in-frame clones, not every one. Altogether about 18,000 clones are present, 65% to 85% being singletons, with the ten largest covering more than 4%. This sample comprised tumor tissue (inferred from file names), obtained from a patient given nivolumab and ipilimumab in sequence. Every receptor here comes from a human donor with melanoma.

This chain connects TRBV11-3 to TRBJ1-3; TRBD1 matches 7 bases. V gave up 5 bases and J gave up 4 bases; unmatched junction bases: 11. The germline V gene has CDR1 SGHNT and CDR2 YENEEA. CDR3 length: 16 amino acids. The CDR3 sequence: CASSRGKTGSGNTIYF. The CDR3, as DNA: TGTGCCAGCAGCCGGGGAAAGACAGGGTCAGGAAACACCATATATTTT. Complete variable domain (other parts from reference TRBV11-3 and TRBJ1-3): EAGVVQSPRYKIIEKKQPVAFWCNPISGHNTLYWYLQNLGQGPELLIRYENEEAVDDSQLPKDRFSAERLKGVDSTLKIQPAELGDSAVYLCASSRGKTGSGNTIYFGEGSWLTVV.

The chain recombines TRBV19 with TRBJ1-2; D uncertain. In germline, CDR1 is LNHDA, CDR2 SQIVND (reference sequence). The ends were cut back, 6 bases at V and 7 bases at J, with 15 bases in the middle. The CDR3 runs to 13 residues. The CDR3 DNA follows: TGTGCCAGTAGACCAGTCCCGAGAGGTGGCTACACCTTC. As protein: CASRPVPRGGYTF.

The J gene is TRBJ2-1, the V gene TRBV6-4, with a tentative D call TRBD1 (5 bases). Trimming pared 5 bases from V and 0 bases from J, leaving 11 bases between. The CDR3 covers 15 residues. In germline, CDR1 is MRHNA, CDR2 SNTAGT. CDR3 sequence reads: CASSYDSSSYNEQFF. For the CDR3, the DNA is TGTGCCAGCAGTTACGACAGTAGCTCCTACAATGAGCAGTTCTTC.